The rows below give T cell receptor beta chains drawn from one sample of a study of long-term antiretroviral therapy in people with HIV. TCRdb keeps only in-frame clones here, not all; method: immunoSEQ multiplex PCR. The sample consists of 19,000 or so clones, around 77% of them appearing once. The sequencing here drew on unsorted PBMCs, taken 2.2 years after starting antiretroviral therapy. These receptors all come from a man in his fifties or sixties with HIV. Both conserved end residues are part of each CDR3. The order of the fields is J gene, V gene, clone size, D gene, CDR3 DNA, CDR3 protein. The D gene is left open where the match is weak. Not all rows give a size; the values are once, few, many and, for expanded clones, a class.

J gene: TRBJ2-7
V gene: TRBV11-2
clone size: few
D gene: .
CDR3 DNA: TGTGCCAGCAGCCCTTTTGGGCGGACAACCTACGAGCAGTACTTC
CDR3 protein: CASSPFGRTTYEQYF

J gene: TRBJ2-4
V gene: TRBV28
clone size: .
D gene: TRBD1
CDR3 DNA: TGTGCCAGCAGTAGGGACAGAGAAAACATTCAGTACTTC
CDR3 protein: CASSRDRENIQYF

J gene: TRBJ2-3
V gene: TRBV19
clone size: .
D gene: .
CDR3 DNA: TGTGCCAGTAGTATTCGGGTTGGGGCAGATACGCAGTATTTT
CDR3 protein: CASSIRVGADTQYF

J gene: TRBJ1-2
V gene: TRBV18
clone size: .
D gene: .
CDR3 DNA: TGTGCCAGCTCTGACTCACGGAAGGGCTACACCTTC
CDR3 protein: CASSDSRKGYTF

J gene: TRBJ2-5
V gene: TRBV28
clone size: .
D gene: .
CDR3 DNA: TGTGCCAGCAGTTTGGCAGGGGCGGGCGGGACCCAGTACTTC
CDR3 protein: CASSLAGAGGTQYF

J gene: TRBJ2-1
V gene: TRBV5-4
clone size: .
D gene: TRBD2
CDR3 DNA: TGTGCCAGCAGCCTCGAGCGGGGGCAGCTGTCGGAGCAGTTCTTC
CDR3 protein: CASSLERGQLSEQFF

J gene: TRBJ1-5
V gene: TRBV9
clone size: few
D gene: .
CDR3 DNA: TGTGCCAGCAGCGTTACGGATAGCAATCAGCCCCAGCATTTT
CDR3 protein: CASSVTDSNQPQHF

J gene: TRBJ1-5
V gene: TRBV4-1
clone size: .
D gene: .
CDR3 DNA: TGCGCCAGCAGCCAAGGGGGGCAGGGGTATAAGCCCCAGCATTTT
CDR3 protein: CASSQGGQGYKPQHF

J gene: TRBJ1-4
V gene: TRBV18
clone size: .
D gene: TRBD1
CDR3 DNA: TGTGCCAGCTCACCTCGATGGGACAGAACGGATGAAAAACTGTTTTTT
CDR3 protein: CASSPRWDRTDEKLFF

J gene: TRBJ2-1
V gene: TRBV7-8
clone size: .
D gene: .
CDR3 DNA: TGTGCCAGCAGCTTATCTGGATCGGGGGACAGCTCCTACAATGAGCAGTTCTTC
CDR3 protein: CASSLSGSGDSSYNEQFF

J gene: TRBJ2-7
V gene: TRBV9
clone size: .
D gene: TRBD1
CDR3 DNA: TGTGCCAGCAGCGACGGGACAGGGTCCTACGAGCAGTACTTC
CDR3 protein: CASSDGTGSYEQYF

J gene: TRBJ2-5
V gene: TRBV28
clone size: .
D gene: TRBD1
CDR3 DNA: TGTGCCAGCAGTTCCTCTTGGACAGGGGAGCGGCAAGTAGAGACCCAGTACTTC
CDR3 protein: CASSSSWTGERQVETQYF

J gene: TRBJ2-5
V gene: TRBV29-1
clone size: .
D gene: .
CDR3 DNA: TGCAGCGTAGAGCGGAACCAAGAGACCCAGTACTTC
CDR3 protein: CSVERNQETQYF

J gene: TRBJ2-3
V gene: TRBV5-6
clone size: .
D gene: TRBD1
CDR3 DNA: TGTGCCAGCAGCTTGGTGGGACAGGGGGTCCCAGATACGCAGTATTTT
CDR3 protein: CASSLVGQGVPDTQYF

J gene: TRBJ2-5
V gene: TRBV29-1
clone size: once
D gene: .
CDR3 DNA: TGCAGCCATTTGGGAGAGACCCAGTACTTC
CDR3 protein: CSHLGETQYF

J gene: TRBJ2-7
V gene: TRBV9
clone size: once
D gene: TRBD1
CDR3 DNA: TGTGCCAGCAGCGCAGGGACAGGGCTGTACGAGCAGTACTTC
CDR3 protein: CASSAGTGLYEQYF

J gene: TRBJ2-5
V gene: TRBV2
clone size: .
D gene: .
CDR3 DNA: TGTGCCAGCAGTGAGGGCAGGGAATTAGAGACCCAGTACTTC
CDR3 protein: CASSEGRELETQYF

J gene: TRBJ2-1
V gene: TRBV5-1
clone size: .
D gene: .
CDR3 DNA: TGCGCCAGCAGCTTGGAACTAGTGGGTGCGGATGAGCAGTTCTTC
CDR3 protein: CASSLELVGADEQFF

J gene: TRBJ1-1
V gene: TRBV6-5
clone size: medium-sized
D gene: .
CDR3 DNA: TGTGCCAGCAGTACTATGAACACTGAAGCTTTCTTT
CDR3 protein: CASSTMNTEAFF

J gene: TRBJ1-4
V gene: TRBV6-1
clone size: once
D gene: .
CDR3 DNA: TGTGCCAGCAGTGTTGGGGGGGGAACTAATGAAAAACTGTTTTTT
CDR3 protein: CASSVGGGTNEKLFF

J gene: TRBJ2-7
V gene: TRBV19
clone size: .
D gene: .
CDR3 DNA: TGTGCCAGTAGTTTTTCGAGCCACAATGGGCAGTACTTC
CDR3 protein: CASSFSSHNGQYF

J gene: TRBJ1-1
V gene: TRBV2
clone size: .
D gene: .
CDR3 DNA: TGTGCCAGCAGTCGACAGATGAACACTGAAGCTTTCTTT
CDR3 protein: CASSRQMNTEAFF

J gene: TRBJ2-3
V gene: TRBV19
clone size: medium-sized
D gene: .
CDR3 DNA: TGTGCCAGTAGTACGACAGGCAGCACAGATACGCAGTATTTT
CDR3 protein: CASSTTGSTDTQYF

J gene: TRBJ2-7
V gene: TRBV27
clone size: .
D gene: TRBD1
CDR3 DNA: TGTGCCAGCAGTTCCGCTGGGACAGGGGGGTCCTACGAGCAGTACTTC
CDR3 protein: CASSSAGTGGSYEQYF

J gene: TRBJ2-4
V gene: TRBV18
clone size: .
D gene: .
CDR3 DNA: TGTGCCAGCTCACCTAAACAGGGTAACATTCAGTACTTC
CDR3 protein: CASSPKQGNIQYF

J gene: TRBJ2-3
V gene: TRBV18
clone size: .
D gene: .
CDR3 DNA: TGTGCCAGCTCACCCCCTGGAGGCCGCACAGATACGCAGTATTTT
CDR3 protein: CASSPPGGRTDTQYF

J gene: TRBJ1-1
V gene: TRBV10-3
clone size: .
D gene: TRBD1
CDR3 DNA: TGTGCCATCAGTGAGAGACAGGGGGCAGCTTTCTTT
CDR3 protein: CAISERQGAAFF